This T cell receptor beta chain was recovered during a study of glioma-infiltrating T cells (dated by TCRdb to 2016 to 2017). With respect to the entire study: Sequencing of TCR alpha- and beta-chain repertoires was performed on glioma tissue, on non-neoplastic brain tissue, and on matched peripheral blood mononuclear cells. Each tissue-infiltrating repertoire was compared with the same patient's peripheral blood repertoire to measure divergence between tissue and blood T-cell populations. Three low-grade glioma patients, under ten primary glioblastoma patients and three non-glioma patients contributing non-neoplastic brain tissue were included in the paired cohort. General conclusions and limits of the study: Very few CDR3 sequences were shared between tissue and blood, attributed to high CDR3 diversity and limited sampling. The group comparisons were based on small numbers of patients: three non-neoplastic, three low-grade glioma and seven or eight glioblastoma patients. In non-neoplastic patients, VJ-independent divergence between tissue and blood fell below expectation, whereas in all gliomas, and especially in low-grade gliomas, the divergence rose above expectation.

Remarks on this clonotype: Its antigen has not been determined. Nothing much larger sits one base from this clone, and base qualities are not available.

TCR alpha and beta CDR3 regions were amplified with the iRepertoire nested amplicon-rescue multiplex PCR (arm-PCR) platform from RNA. One-step reverse transcription and amplification used roughly 90-400 ng of tissue mRNA or PBMC total RNA as input. Following bead purification, Illumina adapters were added by a secondary multiplex PCR, and libraries between 200 and 400 bp were gel-purified. Libraries carried internal 6-nucleotide barcodes used for demultiplexing. The libraries were sequenced on an Illumina MiSeq using 2x220 or 2x250 nucleotide paired-end reads. The published analysis was carried out like this. Paired reads were merged using FLASH 1.2.11 and were aligned to the GRCh37 human genome using BWA-MEM, after which TRA and TRB reads were extracted. For V and J assignment, an IMGT-derived reference of cassette sequences and CDR3 motifs that included pseudogenes was used. Three-frame translation of reads was performed, and productive CDR3s were defined as those with a C...FGXG motif and no stop codons. A clonotype was defined as a unique combination of a V-J cassette pair and a CDR3 amino acid sequence. Reads were filtered by Hamming distance, thresholded by each sample's sequence error rate in mapped regions. TCRdb applied fastp at Q25 and MiXCR to the public reads, then kept only in-frame beta chains. Under each unique CDR3 protein, matching rows form one entry showing the most common genes and DNA. These V and J calls originate from TCRdb's pipeline instead of the authors' own analysis. For this sample there are approximately 93,000 distinct CDR3 sequences; roughly 40% appear just once. The ten top clones hold 30% to 40% of the sample.

The clonotype comes from a human donor with low-grade glioma or glioblastoma, undergoing nonglioma brain surgery, or in good health (not recorded which). Sample: glioma tissue, nonneoplastic brain tissue, or PBMCs (not recorded which).

Read as DNA, the sequence is TGTGTTAGCAGTTTAGGGGGACAGGTTCGGCAGTTCTTC. Translated, this gives CVSSLGGQVRQFF. In this chain, TRBV28 is recombined with TRBJ2-1; the central 8 bases match TRBD1. Counted from cysteine to phenylalanine, this CDR3 has 13 amino acids. Only the CDR3 DNA is retained, 39 bases long and in frame from the first base. The germline V gene yields MDHEN for CDR1 and SYDVKM for CDR2.